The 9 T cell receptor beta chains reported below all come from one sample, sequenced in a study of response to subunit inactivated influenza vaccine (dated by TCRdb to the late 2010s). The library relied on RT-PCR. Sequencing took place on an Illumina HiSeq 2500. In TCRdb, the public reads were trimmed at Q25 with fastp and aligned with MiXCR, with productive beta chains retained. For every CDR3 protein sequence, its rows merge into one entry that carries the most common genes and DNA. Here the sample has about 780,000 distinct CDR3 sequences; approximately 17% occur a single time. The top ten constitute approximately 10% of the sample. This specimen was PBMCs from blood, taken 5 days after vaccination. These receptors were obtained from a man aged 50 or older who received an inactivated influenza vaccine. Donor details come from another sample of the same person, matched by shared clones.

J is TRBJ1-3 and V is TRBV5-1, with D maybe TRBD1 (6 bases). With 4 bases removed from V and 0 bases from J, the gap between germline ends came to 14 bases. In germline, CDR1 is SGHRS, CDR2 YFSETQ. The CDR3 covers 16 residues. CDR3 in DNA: TGCGCCAGCAGCCCACAGGGAGGTGGCTCTGGAAACACCATATATTTT. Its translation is CASSPQGGGSGNTIYF.

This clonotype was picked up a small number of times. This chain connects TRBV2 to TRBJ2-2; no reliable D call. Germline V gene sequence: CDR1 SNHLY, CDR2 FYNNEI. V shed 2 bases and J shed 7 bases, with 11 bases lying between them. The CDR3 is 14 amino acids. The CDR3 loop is CASSEFQTGGELFF. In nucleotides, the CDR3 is TGTGCCAGCAGTGAATTCCAGACGGGCGGGGAGCTGTTTTTT.

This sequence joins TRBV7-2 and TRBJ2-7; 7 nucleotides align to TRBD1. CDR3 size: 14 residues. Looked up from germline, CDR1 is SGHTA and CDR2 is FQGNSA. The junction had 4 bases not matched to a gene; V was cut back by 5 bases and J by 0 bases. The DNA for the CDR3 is TGTGCCAGCAGCCGGGGACAGAACTCCTACGAGCAGTACTTC. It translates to CASSRGQNSYEQYF. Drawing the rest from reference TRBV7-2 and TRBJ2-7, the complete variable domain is GAGVSQSPSNKVTEKGKDVELRCDPISGHTALYWYRQSLGQGLEFLIYFQGNSAPDKSGLPSDRFSAERTGGSVSTLTIQRTQQEDSAVYLCASSRGQNSYEQYFGPGTRLTVT.

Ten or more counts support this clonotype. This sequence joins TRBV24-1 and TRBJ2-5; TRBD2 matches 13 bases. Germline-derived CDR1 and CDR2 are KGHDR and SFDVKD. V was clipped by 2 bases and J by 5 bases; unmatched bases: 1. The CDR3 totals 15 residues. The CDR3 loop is CATSDWTSGSETQYF. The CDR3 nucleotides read TGTGCCACCAGTGATTGGACTAGCGGGAGTGAGACCCAGTACTTC.

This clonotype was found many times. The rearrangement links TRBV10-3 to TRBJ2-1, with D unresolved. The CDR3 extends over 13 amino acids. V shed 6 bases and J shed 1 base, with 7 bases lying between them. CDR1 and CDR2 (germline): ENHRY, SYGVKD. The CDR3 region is CAIRGGSYNEQFF. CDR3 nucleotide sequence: TGTGCCATCAGAGGTGGGTCCTACAATGAGCAGTTCTTC.

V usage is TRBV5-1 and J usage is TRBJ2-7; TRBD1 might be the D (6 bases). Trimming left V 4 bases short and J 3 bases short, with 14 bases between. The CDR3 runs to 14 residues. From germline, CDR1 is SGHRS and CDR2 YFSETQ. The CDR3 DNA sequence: TGCGCCAGCAGCGCGACAGGATTACACTACGAGCAGTACTTC. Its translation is CASSATGLHYEQYF.

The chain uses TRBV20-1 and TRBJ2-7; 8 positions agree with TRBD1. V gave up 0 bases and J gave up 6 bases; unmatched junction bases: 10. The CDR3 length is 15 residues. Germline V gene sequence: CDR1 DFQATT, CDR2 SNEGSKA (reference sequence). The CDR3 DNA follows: TGCAGTGCTAGAGAATCCAGGGGGCAGGGAAGCGAGCAGTACTTC. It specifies CSARESRGQGSEQYF.

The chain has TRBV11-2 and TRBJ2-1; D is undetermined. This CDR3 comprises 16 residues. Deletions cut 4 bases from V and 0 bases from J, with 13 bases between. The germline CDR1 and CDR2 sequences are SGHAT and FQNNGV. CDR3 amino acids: CASSSVGRSSYNEQFF. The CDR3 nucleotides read TGTGCCAGCAGCTCAGTAGGGCGAAGCTCCTACAATGAGCAGTTCTTC. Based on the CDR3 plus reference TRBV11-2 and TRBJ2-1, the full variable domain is EAGVAQSPRYKIIEKRQSVAFWCNPISGHATLYWYQQILGQGPKLLIQFQNNGVVDDSQLPKDRFSAERLKGVDSTLKIQPAKLEDSAVYLCASSSVGRSSYNEQFFGPGTRLTVL.

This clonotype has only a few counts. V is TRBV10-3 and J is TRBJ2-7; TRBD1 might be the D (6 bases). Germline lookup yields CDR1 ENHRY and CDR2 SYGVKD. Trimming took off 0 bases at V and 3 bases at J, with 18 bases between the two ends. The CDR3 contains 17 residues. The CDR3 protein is CAISESEDRAGDYEQYF. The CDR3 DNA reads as TGTGCCATCAGTGAGTCGGAAGATAGGGCAGGGGACTACGAGCAGTACTTC.